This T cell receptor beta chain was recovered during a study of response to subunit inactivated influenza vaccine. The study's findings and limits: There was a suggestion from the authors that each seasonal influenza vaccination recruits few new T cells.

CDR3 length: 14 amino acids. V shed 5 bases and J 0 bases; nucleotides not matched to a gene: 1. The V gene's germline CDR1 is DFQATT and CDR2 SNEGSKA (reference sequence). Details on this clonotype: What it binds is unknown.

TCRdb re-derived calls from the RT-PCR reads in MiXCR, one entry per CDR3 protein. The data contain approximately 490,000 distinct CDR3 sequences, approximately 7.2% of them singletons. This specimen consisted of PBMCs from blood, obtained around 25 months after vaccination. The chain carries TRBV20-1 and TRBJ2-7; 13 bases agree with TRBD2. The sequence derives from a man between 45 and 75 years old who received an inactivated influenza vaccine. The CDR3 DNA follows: TGCAGTGCTGGACTAGCGGGGGTCTCCTACGAGCAGTACTTC. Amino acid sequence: CSAGLAGVSYEQYF.